Below are 26 T cell receptor beta chains sequenced from a single sample in a study of CD8+CD57+ T cells in acquired aplastic anemia. Profiles of TCR beta VDJ and CDR3 were generated from a genomic DNA template. MiXCR, applied by TCRdb to the reads, yields one record per CDR3 protein. This sample has 150,000 to 160,000 distinct CDR3 sequences; roughly half occur once, and the top ten carry 9.5% to 15%. Only patients with CD8+CD57+ cell expansion on flow cytometry were chosen for sequencing. The sequenced sample consisted of sorted CD4+, CD8+, or CD8+CD57+ T cells (not recorded which) from PBMCs. Every receptor here comes from a human donor with aplastic anemia.

This clonotype was seen at least ten times. The V gene is TRBV29-1, the J gene TRBJ2-7; D not resolved. Trimming cost V 5 bases and J 1 base, with 6 bases left between them. This CDR3 contains 11 residues. Germline V gene lookup returns CDR1 SQVTM and CDR2 ANQGSEA. DNA of the CDR3: TGCAGCGTTATAATATCCTACGAGCAGTACTTC. This sequence encodes CSVIISYEQYF.

This chain connects TRBV10-3 to TRBJ2-5, with D hard to call. This CDR3 is built from 12 residues. Trimming took off 4 bases at V and 2 bases at J, with 5 bases between the two ends. Germline V gene sequence: CDR1 ENHRY, CDR2 SYGVKD. The CDR3 is CAISGTQETQYF. The CDR3, as DNA: TGTGCCATCAGTGGCACGCAAGAGACCCAGTACTTC.

CDR3 DNA sequence: TGTGCCACCAGCAGAGATGGCGGGGGCACAGATACGCAGTATTTT. Translating it yields CATSRDGGGTDTQYF. The chain couples TRBV15 to TRBJ2-3, with a weak D call TRBD2 (6 bases). The germline CDR1 and CDR2 sequences are LNHNV and YYDKDF (reference sequence). V dropped 0 bases and J dropped 1 base, with 8 bases sitting between them. This CDR3 region has 15 residues.

This clonotype appeared many times. The V gene is TRBV7-9, the J gene TRBJ2-7; D perhaps matches TRBD2 (6 bases). V lost 4 bases and J 0 bases, leaving 10 bases between the germline ends. Germline-derived CDR1 and CDR2 are SEHNR and FQNEAQ (reference sequence). The CDR3 is made up of 14 amino acids. The CDR3 loop is CASSSSASSYEQYF. CDR3 nucleotide sequence: TGTGCCAGCAGCTCTAGCGCCAGCTCCTACGAGCAGTACTTC.

This clonotype was observed many times. This chain connects TRBV12-3 or TRBV12-4 to TRBJ1-1; TRBD1 might be the D (5 bases). CDR3 length: 13 residues. Trimming shortened V by 4 bases and J by 5 bases, and 11 bases separated the two germline ends. The DNA for the CDR3 is TGTGCCAGCAGTTGGGGGGGGGGAACTGAAGCTTTCTTT. Translation gives CASSWGGGTEAFF.

This clonotype was found many times. The chain recombines TRBV7-8 with TRBJ1-5, with TRBD1 matching over 9 bases. CDR1 is SGHVS and CDR2 is FQNEAQ in the germline V gene. The CDR3 extends over 16 amino acids. Losses at the gene ends were 4 bases for V and 6 bases for J; bases not matched to a gene: 10. The CDR3: CASSYWTGATFQPQHF. CDR3 nucleotides: TGTGCCAGCAGCTACTGGACAGGGGCGACATTTCAGCCCCAGCATTTT.

This sequence joins TRBV20-1 and TRBJ1-6; TRBD1 agrees at 9 bases. The V segment lost 2 bases and the J segment 7 bases; nucleotides outside the gene matches: 3. CDR1 and CDR2 from the germline V gene are DFQATT and SNEGSKA (reference sequence). This CDR3 is 14 amino acids long. As DNA, the CDR3 is TGCAGTGCTAGACCGACAGGGGGGAATTCACCCCTCCACTTT. Its protein is CSARPTGGNSPLHF.

This clonotype came up many times. The chain combines TRBV9 with TRBJ2-7; D remains unclear. CDR1 is SGDLS, CDR2 YYNGEE, per germline. V lost 4 bases, J lost 0 bases, and 11 bases lay in between. The CDR3 covers 14 residues. The CDR3 sequence: CASSPHHTSYEQYF. The CDR3 nucleotides are TGTGCCAGCAGCCCCCATCACACCTCCTACGAGCAGTACTTC.

This clonotype was counted at least ten times. The chain couples TRBV10-2 to TRBJ2-7, with D perhaps being TRBD1 or TRBD2 (7 bases each). Germline loops: CDR1 WSHSY, CDR2 SAAADI. The ends were cut back, 4 bases at V and 4 bases at J, with 17 bases in the middle. CDR3 length: 15 amino acids. The CDR3 sequence is CASSGPRQGGYEQYF. CDR3 nucleotides: TGCGCCAGCAGTGGCCCTAGACAGGGAGGGTACGAGCAGTACTTC.

This clonotype has ten or more counts. The chain couples TRBV4-1 to TRBJ1-6; D unclear. Per the germline V gene, CDR1 is MGHRA and CDR2 is YSYEKL. Trimming took off 4 bases at V and 7 bases at J, with 14 bases between the two ends. The CDR3 length is 15 residues. CDR3: CASSRQMTENSPLHF. The CDR3 DNA reads TGCGCCAGCAGCCGGCAAATGACGGAAAATTCACCCCTCCACTTT.

In regard to this clonotype: Mismatch with germline at one junction end may stem from a read error. This chain joins TRBV27 and TRBJ2-7; 7 nucleotides line up with TRBD1. Germline V gene lookup returns CDR1 MNHEY and CDR2 SMNVEV (reference sequence). The CDR3 loop spans 16 amino acids. As DNA, the CDR3 is TGTGTCAGCAGTTTATCTTGGGGGACAGTACTCTACGAGCAGTACTTC. It specifies CVSSLSWGTVLYEQYF.

Notes on this clonotype: This may be a read error: a much more frequent sequence differs by one nucleotide. This chain uses TRBV5-1 with TRBJ2-7; D is undetermined. This CDR3 spans 13 amino acids. The V gene's germline CDR1 is SGHRS and CDR2 YFSETQ. CDR3 coding DNA: TGCGCCAGCAGCTTGAAGTCGAACTACGAGCAGCACTTC. It codes for CASSLKSNYEQHF.

As concerns this clonotype: This clone may be a read error of a much larger clone one base away. This chain connects TRBV9 to TRBJ1-2, with D perhaps TRBD1 (5 bases). The CDR3 contains 17 residues. Looked up from germline, CDR1 is SGDLS and CDR2 is YYNGEE. CDR3 protein: CASSVELTGGLNYGYIF. CDR3 DNA sequence: TGTGCCAGCAGCGTAGAATTAACAGGAGGCCTTAACTATGGCTACATCTTC.

There are a few counts of this clonotype. This may come from a read error, since a much larger clone is one base off. Written as DNA, the CDR3 is TGCAGTGCTAGAGGCGGGACAGTCGGGGGCACTGAAGCTTTCTTT. Translating it yields CSARGGTVGGTEAFF. The chain joins TRBV20-1 to TRBJ1-1, with 7 bases lining up with TRBD1. This CDR3 comprises 15 residues. Trimming at V came to 1 base and at J to 4 bases, leaving 9 bases not matched to a gene. The germline V gene has CDR1 DFQATT and CDR2 SNEGSKA (reference sequence).

The rearrangement uses TRBV13 and TRBJ2-1; 11 bases map to TRBD2. Germline V CDR1 and CDR2: PRHDT, FYEKMQ (reference sequence). The CDR3 length is 14 residues. V was pared by 5 bases and J by 8 bases, with 5 bases of the junction left unmatched. The CDR3 sequence: CASSEGLAGHEQFF. CDR3 in DNA: TGTGCCAGCAGCGAAGGACTAGCGGGCCATGAGCAGTTCTTC.

V gene TRBV15 combines with J gene TRBJ2-1, with 8 bases aligning to TRBD2. J was trimmed by 5 bases and V by 5 bases; bases with no gene match: 5. The CDR3 runs 14 residues. The germline gives CDR1 LNHNV, CDR2 YYDKDF (reference sequence). The CDR3, as DNA: TGTGCCACCAGCTCACGTAGCGGGGACAATGAGCAGTTCTTC. This translates into CATSSRSGDNEQFF.

This clonotype was observed many times. The V gene is TRBV19, the J gene TRBJ2-7, with D maybe TRBD2 (7 bases). The V end was cut by 1 base, the J end by 1 base, with 11 bases between. The CDR3 loop spans 15 amino acids. Germline lookup yields CDR1 LNHDA and CDR2 SQIVND (reference sequence). The CDR3 DNA is TGTGCCAGTAGTATAGGCGCGGGGGCATCCTACGAGCAGTACTTC. Its protein product is CASSIGAGASYEQYF.

A note on this clonotype: A single base separates this from a much larger clone, so it may be a read error. This chain joins TRBV11-1 and TRBJ2-1, with D possibly being TRBD1 or TRBD2 (5 bases each). The V gene's germline CDR1 is SGHAT and CDR2 FQDESV (reference sequence). V was pared by 2 bases and J by 4 bases, with 18 bases between. The CDR3 has 17 residues. CDR3 sequence: CASSLSQVGDRYNEQFF. The DNA of the CDR3 is TGTGCCAGCAGCTTATCTCAAGTGGGGGATAGATACAATGAGCAGTTCTTC.

This clonotype showed up just a few times. This sequence joins TRBV10-2 and TRBJ1-5; 10 bases are shared with TRBD1. Germline V gives CDR1 WSHSY, CDR2 SAAADI. Trimming at V came to 2 bases and at J to 6 bases, leaving 4 bases not matched to a gene. This CDR3 contains 15 residues. The CDR3 DNA sequence: TGCGCCAGCAGTGAGCCTTGGACAGGGGGTCAGCCCCAGCATTTT. Amino acid sequence: CASSEPWTGGQPQHF.

The CDR3 DNA reads as TGTGCCACCAGCGGGGGACAGGAGAGCACAGATACGCAGTATTTT. Translation gives CATSGGQESTDTQYF. The genes are TRBV15 and TRBJ2-3, with TRBD1 matching 8 bases. The CDR3 totals 15 residues. Germline V gene data show CDR1 as LNHNV and CDR2 as YYDKDF (reference sequence). With 5 bases clipped from V and 0 bases from J, the junction kept 4 bases outside the gene matches.

This clonotype occurred a few times. The V and J genes are TRBV9 and TRBJ2-1; D is ambiguous. CDR1 and CDR2 from the germline V gene are SGDLS and YYNGEE. Trimming cost V 4 bases and J 8 bases, with 13 bases left between them. This CDR3 is 13 amino acids long. The CDR3 coding sequence is TGTGCCAGCAGCCAAGATGCCCAGGATGAGCAGTTCTTC. This sequence encodes CASSQDAQDEQFF.

This clonotype was detected a few times. This rearrangement joins TRBV5-5 to TRBJ1-1, with D possibly TRBD1 on 5 matching bases. Germline V CDR1 and CDR2: SGHKS, YYEKEE (reference sequence). This CDR3 has 17 amino acids. Trimming took 4 bases from V and 0 from J, leaving 19 bases between them. The CDR3 sequence is CASSIMGDFSVNTEAFF. Written as DNA, the CDR3 is TGTGCCAGCAGCATTATGGGGGACTTTTCGGTGAACACTGAAGCTTTCTTT.

The gene calls are TRBV19 and TRBJ2-7; 10 nucleotides agree with TRBD1. This CDR3 region has 13 residues. The V gene end was trimmed by 4 bases and the J gene end by 5 bases; junction bases not matched to a gene: 2. Germline V gives CDR1 LNHDA, CDR2 SQIVND (reference sequence). The CDR3 sequence: CASSRGQGNEQYF. CDR3 DNA: TGTGCCAGTAGTAGGGGACAGGGGAACGAGCAGTACTTC. Complete variable domain (other parts from reference TRBV19 and TRBJ2-7): DGGITQSPKYLFRKEGQNVTLSCEQNLNHDAMYWYRQDPGQGLRLIYYSQIVNDFQKGDIAEGYSVSREKKESFPLTVTSAQKNPTAFYLCASSRGQGNEQYFGPGTRLTVT.

Ten or more counts support this clonotype. This chain links TRBV20-1 with TRBJ1-5; TRBD1 is a possible D gene (5 bases). The CDR3 totals 19 residues. V lost 3 bases, J lost 0 bases, and 24 bases lay in between. Looked up from germline, CDR1 is DFQATT and CDR2 is SNEGSKA (reference sequence). CDR3 region: CSARGIRGGNVDSNQPQHF. The CDR3 DNA sequence: TGCAGTGCTAGGGGGATTAGGGGCGGTAATGTTGATAGCAATCAGCCCCAGCATTTT.

V gene TRBV29-1 combines with J gene TRBJ2-1; 9 bases agree with TRBD1. The CDR3 has 13 amino acids. V shed 4 bases, J shed 6 bases, and the junction held 4 bases outside the gene matches. Germline V gene sequence: CDR1 SQVTM, CDR2 ANQGSEA. The CDR3 nucleotides are TGCAGCGTTGCAGGGACAGGGTCCAATGAGCAGTTCTTC. As protein: CSVAGTGSNEQFF.

The chain recombines TRBV6-6 with TRBJ2-1, with 7 nucleotides matching TRBD2. J lost 1 base, V lost 2 bases, and 5 bases had no gene match. There are 16 residues in the CDR3. In germline, CDR1 is MNHNY, CDR2 SVGAGI (reference sequence). The CDR3 DNA is TGTGCCAGCAGTTACCGGCCTAGCGGTTCCTACAATGAGCAGTTCTTC. It specifies CASSYRPSGSYNEQFF.